These 28 T cell receptor beta chains share one sample of origin, sequenced in a study of human T cells and chemical hapten exposure. The time point is: patch test 2, 6 weeks after DPC sensitization. Treatment noted: therapeutic diphenylcyclopropenone sensitization with weekly scalp DPC. TCRdb reprocessed the RACE reads with MiXCR, giving one entry per CDR3 protein. The sample carries a few hundred thousand distinct CDR3 sequences, nearly 6.5% recorded once. This specimen was whole blood, taken in connection with sensitization to the hapten diphenylcyclopropenone (DPC). Source of these receptors: a young woman with alopecia areata. Some clones in this sample may be carry-over from other donors' samples.

In its sample, this clonotype was seen a few times. The J gene is TRBJ1-1, the V gene TRBV2; D is ambiguous. V lost 5 bases, J lost 1 base, and 8 bases lay in between. The CDR3 loop spans 13 amino acids. Germline V gives CDR1 SNHLY, CDR2 FYNNEI. DNA of the CDR3: TGTGCCAGCAGTAATAAAAGGAACACTGAAGCTTTCTTT. This encodes CASSNKRNTEAFF.

About this clonotype: Relative to the germline gene, one junction end is altered; a read error may explain this. The gene calls are TRBV12-3 or TRBV12-4 and TRBJ2-1; D unclear. The CDR3 spans 15 residues. The CDR3 DNA follows: TGTGCCAGAAGTTTAGTTGGGCCGGTGTACAATGAGCAGTTCTTC. Translated, it gives CARSLVGPVYNEQFF.

This clonotype showed up just a few times. The V call is TRBV7-2, the J call TRBJ1-1; 8 nucleotides match TRBD1. The germline CDR1 and CDR2 sequences are SGHTA and FQGNSA. V was clipped by 3 bases and J by 4 bases; unmatched bases: 7. This CDR3 spans 15 amino acids. CDR3 sequence reads: CASSFDRGEGTEAFF. DNA of the CDR3: TGTGCCAGCAGCTTTGACAGGGGAGAGGGCACTGAAGCTTTCTTT.

This clonotype was seen repeatedly, ten times or more. This chain connects TRBV29-1 to TRBJ2-6; no reliable D call. V was clipped by 4 bases and J by 0 bases, with 10 bases between them. The CDR3 totals 15 residues. Germline CDR1 SQVTM, CDR2 ANQGSEA. CDR3 residues: CSVGEVPSGANVLTF. The CDR3 nucleotides are TGCAGCGTTGGGGAAGTTCCCTCTGGGGCCAACGTCCTGACTTTC.

This rearrangement joins TRBV6-2 or TRBV6-3 to TRBJ2-1, with 13 bases fitting TRBD2. The junction had 8 bases not matched to a gene; V was cut back by 9 bases and J by 3 bases. Germline V gene data show CDR1 as MNHEY and CDR2 as SVGEGT. The CDR3 has 16 amino acids. The chain's CDR3 is CASTDGLAGDYNEQFF. Here the CDR3 DNA reads TGTGCCAGTACTGACGGACTAGCGGGGGACTACAATGAGCAGTTCTTC.

This clonotype was seen repeatedly, ten times or more. The chain carries TRBV28 and TRBJ2-1, with 7 nucleotides matching TRBD2. CDR3 length: 16 residues. CDR1 MDHEN and CDR2 SYDVKM come from the germline V gene. V lost 9 bases to trimming and J lost 3 bases; unmatched junction nucleotides: 14. The CDR3: CASYTPGLPIYNEQFF. The CDR3 DNA sequence: TGTGCCAGTTACACCCCGGGACTACCAATCTACAATGAGCAGTTCTTC.

By share of the sample, this clonotype is medium-sized. The rearrangement joins TRBV7-9 to TRBJ1-6; D is undetermined. CDR3 length: 16 residues. The germline V gene has CDR1 SEHNR and CDR2 FQNEAQ (reference sequence). The V end was cut by 5 bases, the J end by 9 bases, with 20 bases between. The CDR3: CASSERGIENGSPLHF. The CDR3 bases are TGTGCCAGCAGCGAAAGAGGCATAGAGAATGGTTCACCCCTCCACTTT.

There are many counts of this clonotype. This chain uses TRBV29-1 with TRBJ1-1, with D tentatively TRBD1 (5 bases). Between the trimmed V and J ends, which lost 0 bases and 4 bases, there was a span of 15 bases. Germline loops: CDR1 SQVTM, CDR2 ANQGSEA. The CDR3 extends over 15 amino acids. CDR3 protein: CSVEDSGLWGTEAFF. The DNA of the CDR3 is TGCAGCGTTGAAGATTCAGGGCTGTGGGGCACTGAAGCTTTCTTT. The entire variable domain, with the rest obtained from reference TRBV29-1 and TRBJ1-1, is as follows: SAVISQKPSRDICQRGTSLTIQCQVDSQVTMMFWYRQQPGQSLTLIATANQGSEATYESGFVIDKFPISRPNLTFSTLTVSNMSPEDSSIYLCSVEDSGLWGTEAFFGQGTRLTVV.

This clonotype was found a few times. The chain couples TRBV20-1 to TRBJ1-1; 8 bases agree with TRBD1. Germline values: CDR1 DFQATT, CDR2 SNEGSKA (reference sequence). V lost 2 bases and J lost 6; bases outside the gene matches: 8. The CDR3 has 14 residues. CDR3 loop: CSARSDRVAAEAFF. CDR3 bases: TGCAGTGCTAGATCGGACAGGGTCGCCGCTGAAGCTTTCTTT.

This clonotype was picked up many times. The DNA of the CDR3 is TGTGCCAGCCGGGCCGGGGTGAACACTGAAGCTTTCTTT. It translates to CASRAGVNTEAFF. The chain uses TRBV6-8 and TRBJ1-1; no definite D call. V lost 8 bases, J lost 0 bases, and 10 bases lay in between. CDR1 MNHGY and CDR2 SAAAGT come from the germline V gene. The CDR3 has 13 amino acids.

This clonotype was observed a handful of times. This chain uses TRBV24-1 with TRBJ2-2; TRBD1 might be the D (6 bases). Trimming took off 3 bases at V and 6 bases at J, with 7 bases between the two ends. There are 13 residues in the CDR3. CDR1 KGHDR and CDR2 SFDVKD come from the germline V gene. CDR3 residues: CATSDHRAGELFF. The CDR3 nucleotides read TGTGCCACCAGTGATCACAGGGCCGGGGAGCTGTTTTTT.

This clonotype was seen many times. This chain uses TRBV28 with TRBJ1-2; D remains unclear. The CDR3 has 12 amino acids. Germline V lookup: CDR1 MDHEN, CDR2 SYDVKM. With 6 bases removed from V and 8 bases from J, the gap between germline ends came to 13 bases. In DNA, the CDR3 is TGTGCCAGCAGCTCTACAGAAAAAGGCTACACCTTC. Translated: CASSSTEKGYTF.

V usage is TRBV18 and J usage is TRBJ2-7; 7 bases are a match to TRBD1. CDR3 length equals 14 residues. Per the germline V gene, CDR1 is KGHSH and CDR2 is LQKENI. After removal of 4 bases from V and 12 bases from J, the junction contained 15 bases not matched to a gene. The CDR3 reads CASSRGQSPTVMYF. CDR3 DNA: TGTGCCAGCTCACGGGGACAGTCCCCCACAGTGATGTACTTC.

This clonotype was found many times. V is TRBV12-3 or TRBV12-4 and J is TRBJ1-1; D gene uncertain. This CDR3 comprises 14 residues. Between the trimmed V and J ends, which lost 3 bases and 6 bases, there was a span of 14 bases. The DNA for the CDR3 is TGTGCCAGCAGTTTCGAAGCAGGCAGCCCTGAAGCTTTCTTT. It encodes CASSFEAGSPEAFF.

The chain is built from TRBV7-2 and TRBJ2-1; D not certain. The germline V and J ends were trimmed by 5 bases and 0 bases, with 11 bases remaining between them. This CDR3 has 15 amino acids. Looked up from germline, CDR1 is SGHTA and CDR2 is FQGNSA. The CDR3 region is CASSQGRDSYNEQFF. In DNA, the CDR3 is TGTGCCAGCAGCCAAGGAAGGGACTCCTACAATGAGCAGTTCTTC.

The V call is TRBV10-3, the J call TRBJ1-6, with TRBD1 matching 8 bases. Germline loops: CDR1 ENHRY, CDR2 SYGVKD. This CDR3 contains 14 residues. Trimming at V came to 4 bases and at J to 10 bases, leaving 6 bases not matched to a gene. The CDR3 DNA sequence: TGTGCCATCAGTGGATTACAGGGGGAATCACCCCTCCACTTT. Translating gives CAISGLQGESPLHF.

Many counts were recorded for this clonotype. V usage is TRBV12-3 or TRBV12-4 and J usage is TRBJ1-2; 8 nucleotides match TRBD1. This CDR3 spans 13 amino acids. With V trimmed by 4 bases and J by 5 bases, 3 bases remained unmatched. The CDR3 region is CASSWGQVYGYTF. In nucleotides, the CDR3 is TGTGCCAGCAGTTGGGGACAGGTTTATGGCTACACCTTC.

The chain has TRBV6-5 and TRBJ2-1; D remains unclear. The V end lost 6 bases, the J end lost 5 bases, and 5 bases lay between the germline ends. The CDR3 has 11 amino acids. CDR1 and CDR2 from the germline V gene are MNHEY and SVGAGI. The CDR3 coding sequence is TGTGCCAGCAGAGCTAACAATGAGCAGTTCTTC. This translates into CASRANNEQFF.

This clonotype was observed a handful of times. This chain links TRBV28 with TRBJ1-2; D is possibly TRBD1 (5 bases). CDR3 length equals 12 residues. Per the germline V gene, CDR1 is MDHEN and CDR2 is SYDVKM. Trimming stripped 3 bases from V and 7 bases from J, with 9 bases between. CDR3 sequence (DNA): TGTGCCAGCAGTTTGGACATCTCTGGCTACACCTTC. Its protein product is CASSLDISGYTF.

The table lists this clonotype with a few counts. The chain combines TRBV7-2 with TRBJ1-3, with D possibly matching TRBD1 (6 bases). V was pared by 11 bases and J by 4 bases, with 12 bases between. Looked up from germline, CDR1 is SGHTA and CDR2 is FQGNSA. The CDR3 covers 12 residues. The CDR3 DNA sequence: TGTGCCTCAGGGGCAGGAGGAAACACCATATATTTT. Translating gives CASGAGGNTIYF.

The rearrangement uses TRBV12-3 or TRBV12-4 and TRBJ2-3, with TRBD2 matching over 16 bases. V trimming: 9 bases; J trimming: 3 bases; junction bases outside the gene matches: 15. This CDR3 comprises 19 residues. CDR3 bases: TGTGCCAGTGGACGCGGGACTAGCGGGGGGGCCGTAAGAACAGATACGCAGTATTTT. The encoded protein is CASGRGTSGGAVRTDTQYF.

This clonotype appeared many times. This chain joins TRBV15 and TRBJ1-2, with a possible D match to TRBD1 (5 bases). The germline V gene encodes CDR1 LNHNV and CDR2 YYDKDF (reference sequence). The CDR3 is 13 residues long. With 5 bases removed from V and 2 bases from J, the gap between germline ends came to 9 bases. CDR3 sequence: CATSPDTNYGYTF. CDR3 DNA: TGTGCCACCAGCCCGGACACAAACTATGGCTACACCTTC. Full variable domain (missing parts from reference TRBV15 and TRBJ1-2): DAMVIQNPRYQVTQFGKPVTLSCSQTLNHNVMYWYQQKSSQAPKLLFHYYDKDFNNEADTPDNFQSRRPNTSFCFLDIRSPGLGDTAMYLCATSPDTNYGYTFGSGTRLTVV.

V usage is TRBV6-5 and J usage is TRBJ2-7; 8 bases line up with TRBD2. The CDR3 has 17 amino acids. V lost 0 bases, J lost 1 base, and 8 bases stayed unmatched. Germline-derived CDR1 and CDR2 are MNHEY and SVGAGI. The CDR3 DNA follows: TGTGCCAGCAGTTACTCGGGTCCGAGCGGGGGTTCCTACGAGCAGTACTTC. Its translation: CASSYSGPSGGSYEQYF.

This clonotype was observed many times. This CDR3 is CASSFEGGADLAPRNTDTQYF. The CDR3 nucleotides read TGCGCCAGCAGCTTTGAGGGAGGAGCCGACTTAGCCCCACGAAACACAGATACGCAGTATTTT. The V call is TRBV5-1, the J call TRBJ2-3, with D perhaps matching TRBD2 (6 bases). The ends were cut back, 2 bases at V and 2 bases at J, with 30 bases in the middle. Per germline, CDR1 SGHRS and CDR2 YFSETQ. This CDR3 comprises 21 residues.

Many counts were recorded for this clonotype. V is TRBV6-5 and J is TRBJ2-1, with 8 bases identical to TRBD2. Unmatched junction bases numbered 6, after V lost 2 bases and J lost 9 bases. The CDR3 is made up of 14 amino acids. Germline V gene lookup returns CDR1 MNHEY and CDR2 SVGAGI. The CDR3 nucleotides are TGTGCCAGCAGTTACCTACCGGGGGGGGGTGAGCAGTTCTTC. Residues: CASSYLPGGGEQFF.

The rearrangement links TRBV25-1 to TRBJ2-3; D remains ambiguous. Per the germline V gene, CDR1 is MGHDK and CDR2 is SYGVNS. The CDR3 runs 19 residues. The V gene lost 1 base and the J gene lost 0 bases, with 20 bases spanning the gap. The CDR3 region has the DNA TGTGCCAGCAGTGAATTTCCTGGAACTGGGTCTACTAGCACAGATACGCAGTATTTT. Its translation is CASSEFPGTGSTSTDTQYF.

V is TRBV12-3 or TRBV12-4 and J is TRBJ2-2, with 9 bases identical to TRBD1. With 6 bases clipped from V and 6 bases from J, the junction kept 8 bases outside the gene matches. This CDR3 has 15 residues. CDR3: CASSRTGGSAGELFF. The CDR3 DNA follows: TGTGCCAGCAGCCGCACAGGGGGCAGCGCCGGGGAGCTGTTTTTT.

A few counts support this clonotype. The chain carries TRBV6-5 and TRBJ1-1; 7 positions match TRBD1. V shed 4 bases and J 7 bases; nucleotides not matched to a gene: 6. The CDR3 consists of 13 residues. The germline V gene encodes CDR1 MNHEY and CDR2 SVGAGI. CDR3 residues: CASSSGTDIEAFF. The DNA of the CDR3 is TGTGCCAGCAGTTCCGGGACAGACATTGAAGCTTTCTTT.